The 12 T cell receptor beta chains below were found in one sample sequenced in a study of shared clonotypes between healthy human individuals. Produced via immunoSEQ multiplex PCR; TCRdb's table is partial and in-frame only. The sample records about 330,000 clones, approximately 79% being singletons. Sequenced sample: memory CD4+ T cells sorted from blood. Subset of the sample: CD45RA-negative fraction. The receptor source for this set is a man aged 30-40 years in good health.

V usage is TRBV10-2 and J usage is TRBJ2-3, with D perhaps TRBD1 or TRBD2 (5 bases each). This CDR3 has 18 residues. Germline CDR1 is WSHSY and CDR2 is SAAADI. Deletions cut 2 bases from V and 0 bases from J, with 18 bases between. The chain's CDR3 is CASSEGTTAEESTDTQYF. DNA for the CDR3: TGCGCCAGCAGTGAGGGGACGACAGCTGAGGAGAGCACAGATACGCAGTATTTT.

V gene TRBV11-3 combines with J gene TRBJ2-2, with 9 nucleotides matching TRBD2. Germline-derived CDR1 and CDR2 are SGHNT and YENEEA. This CDR3 has 17 residues. The junction had 6 bases not matched to a gene; V was cut back by 0 bases and J by 4 bases. DNA of the CDR3: TGTGCCAGCAGCTTAGATCTTAGCGGGAGTTTCACCGGGGAGCTGTTTTTT. It translates to CASSLDLSGSFTGELFF.

The chain is built from TRBV9 and TRBJ2-3, with TRBD1 identical over 11 bases. CDR3 size: 16 residues. J gave up 4 bases and V 3 bases, and 7 bases lay outside the gene matches. CDR1 and CDR2 (germline): SGDLS, YYNGEE. The CDR3 loop is CASSGPGTGGSDTQYF. DNA for the CDR3: TGTGCCAGCAGCGGACCCGGGACAGGGGGTTCAGATACGCAGTATTTT.

This rearrangement joins TRBV7-2 to TRBJ2-3; 14 nucleotides line up with TRBD2. Germline CDR1 is SGHTA and CDR2 is FQGNSA. J lost 4 bases, V lost 5 bases, and 2 bases had no gene match. The CDR3 has 15 residues. The CDR3 DNA follows: TGTGCCAGCAGCCGGACTAGCGGGAGGTCAGATACGCAGTATTTT. Translation: CASSRTSGRSDTQYF.

This chain joins TRBV27 and TRBJ2-3; a possible D gene is TRBD1 (5 bases). V was clipped by 8 bases and J by 2 bases, with 17 bases between them. CDR3 length: 15 amino acids. Germline CDR1 and CDR2: MNHEY and SMNVEV (reference sequence). The CDR3 spells CASAQSGQDTDTQYF. DNA for the CDR3: TGTGCCAGCGCCCAGTCTGGACAAGACACAGATACGCAGTATTTT.

This clone was seen a handful of times. The rearrangement links TRBV7-2 to TRBJ2-7; 8 nucleotides line up with TRBD2. This CDR3 comprises 15 residues. Germline assignment: CDR1 SGHTA and CDR2 FQGNSA. V lost 5 bases and J lost 4; bases outside the gene matches: 10. The CDR3 DNA is TGTGCCAGCAGCCTCCTCGGGACTAGTTTTTACGAGCAGTACTTC. It yields the protein CASSLLGTSFYEQYF.

The chain couples TRBV4-1 to TRBJ2-5; 16 bases fit TRBD2. J lost 5 bases, V lost 4 bases, and 4 bases had no gene match. The CDR3 covers 16 residues. Looked up from germline, CDR1 is MGHRA and CDR2 is YSYEKL. CDR3 protein: CASSPGLAGGWETQYF. The CDR3 DNA reads TGCGCCAGCAGCCCGGGACTAGCGGGAGGGTGGGAGACCCAGTACTTC.

The CDR3 reads CASSRGREGAFF. The CDR3 nucleotides read TGTGCCAGCAGCCGCGGTCGGGAGGGGGCGTTCTTC. The V gene is TRBV5-4, the J gene TRBJ2-1, with D maybe TRBD2 (8 bases). This CDR3 has 12 amino acids. Germline lookup yields CDR1 SGHNT and CDR2 YYREEE (reference sequence). Trimming took 4 bases from V and 15 from J, leaving 17 bases between them.

About this clone itself: In the same sample, other DNA sequences code for this CDR3. J is TRBJ2-7 and V is TRBV27; tentatively, D is TRBD2 (5 bases). The CDR3 sequence is 13 residues long. The germline gives CDR1 MNHEY, CDR2 SMNVEV (reference sequence). The ends were cut back, 4 bases at V and 0 bases at J, with 7 bases in the middle. The CDR3 protein is CASSSGDSYEQYF. The CDR3 DNA follows: TGTGCCAGCAGTTCCGGGGACTCCTACGAGCAGTACTTC.

The chain employs TRBV2 and TRBJ2-3, with D uncertain. The V end was cut by 7 bases, the J end by 6 bases, with 14 bases between. The CDR3 contains 13 residues. CDR1 is SNHLY, CDR2 FYNNEI, per germline. The CDR3 reads CASNNLGFDTQYF. The CDR3 nucleotides are TGTGCCAGCAATAACCTCGGATTTGATACGCAGTATTTT.

This clone occurred many times. The chain combines TRBV6-5 with TRBJ2-5, with D tentatively TRBD2 (6 bases). Germline V lookup: CDR1 MNHEY, CDR2 SVGAGI. Trimming cost V 7 bases and J 2 bases, with 17 bases left between them. The CDR3 is made up of 15 amino acids. The CDR3 nucleotides are TGTGCCAGCAATGACCGACGTGGGGGGCAAGAGACCCAGTACTTC. This gives the protein CASNDRRGGQETQYF.

The count of this clone is one. Germline and junction disagree at one end, which may indicate a read error. The chain couples TRBV7-7 to TRBJ2-2, with 9 nucleotides matching TRBD2. The CDR3 sequence is 15 residues long. Germline-derived CDR1 and CDR2 are SSHAT and FNYEAQ (reference sequence). The CDR3 nucleotides are TGTGCTAGCAGCCGTAGCGGGAGTGCCACCGGGGAGCTGTTTTTT. Translated, it gives CASSRSGSATGELFF. Combining the CDR3 with reference TRBV7-7 and TRBJ2-2 gives the whole variable domain GAGVSQSPRYKVTKRGQDVTLRCDPISSHATLYWYQQALGQGPEFLTYFNYEAQPDKSGLPSDRFSAERPEGSISTLTIQRTEQRDSAMYRCASSRSGSATGELFFGEGSRLTVL.